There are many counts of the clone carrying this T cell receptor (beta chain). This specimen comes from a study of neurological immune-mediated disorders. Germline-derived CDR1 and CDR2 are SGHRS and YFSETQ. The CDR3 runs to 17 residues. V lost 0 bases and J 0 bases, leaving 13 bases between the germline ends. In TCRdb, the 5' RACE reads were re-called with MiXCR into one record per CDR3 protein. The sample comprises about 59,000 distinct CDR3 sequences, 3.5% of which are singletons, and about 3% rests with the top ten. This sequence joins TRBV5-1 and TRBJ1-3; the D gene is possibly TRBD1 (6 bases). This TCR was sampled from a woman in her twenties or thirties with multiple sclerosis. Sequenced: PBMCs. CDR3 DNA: TGCGCCAGCAGCTTGGAGAGAACAGGGATCTCTGGAAACACCATATATTTT. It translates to CASSLERTGISGNTIYF.